This T cell receptor (beta chain) stems from a study of response to subunit inactivated influenza vaccine. TCRdb itself ran the RT-PCR reads through MiXCR, one entry per CDR3 protein. The sample has about 610,000 distinct CDR3 sequences; 14% are singletons. Only a few counts were recorded for this clonotype. Its antigen remains unidentified. J gave up 8 bases and V 5 bases, and 13 bases lay outside the gene matches. Germline-derived CDR1 and CDR2 are SGHAT and FQDESV (reference sequence). The CDR3 spans 18 residues. Points from the study as a whole: Few additional T cells are recruited per seasonal influenza vaccination, authors suggested.

The receptor was derived from a man between 50 and 59 years old who received an inactivated influenza vaccine. The chain has TRBV11-1 and TRBJ2-1, with 15 bases that match TRBD2. This specimen was PBMCs from blood, taken 11 to 12 days after vaccination. CDR3: CASSPRTSGRAGLHEQFF. CDR3 nucleotides: TGTGCCAGCAGCCCTCGGACTAGCGGGAGGGCCGGACTCCATGAGCAGTTCTTC. Using reference TRBV11-1 and TRBJ2-1 for the parts outside the CDR3, the full variable domain is EAEVAQSPRYKITEKSQAVAFWCDPISGHATLYWYRQILGQGPELLVQFQDESVVDDSQLPKDRFSAERLKGVDSTLKIQPAELGDSAMYLCASSPRTSGRAGLHEQFFGPGTRLTVL.